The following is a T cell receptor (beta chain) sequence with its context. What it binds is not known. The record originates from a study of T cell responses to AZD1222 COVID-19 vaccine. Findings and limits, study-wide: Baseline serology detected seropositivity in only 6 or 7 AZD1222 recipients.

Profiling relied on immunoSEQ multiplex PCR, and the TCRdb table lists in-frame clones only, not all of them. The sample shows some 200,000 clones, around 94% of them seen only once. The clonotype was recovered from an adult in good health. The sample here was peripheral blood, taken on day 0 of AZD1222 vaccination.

The CDR3, as DNA: TGTGCCAGCAGCGTAGCCGGGACCACCACAGATACGCAGTATTTT. Translating gives CASSVAGTTTDTQYF. The chain recombines TRBV9 with TRBJ2-3; D assignment may be TRBD1 or TRBD2 (5 bases each). Germline V CDR1 and CDR2: SGDLS, YYNGEE. The CDR3 consists of 15 residues. V was shortened by 0 bases and J by 2 bases, with 10 bases between the two germline ends.